This TCR beta chain was obtained from a study of blood T cells in healthy people across ages. Trimming took 3 bases from V and 0 from J, leaving 13 bases between them. CDR3 size: 16 residues. With a J-beta primer mix and a sample-barcoded 5' primer, a second PCR ran about 6 to 11 cycles. Each CDR3 protein is one row after TCRdb ran MiXCR on the 5' RACE reads. Of 700,000 to 900,000 distinct CDR3 sequences listed, 50% to 65% are singletons. As regards this clonotype: Its antigen is unidentified.

Study-wide findings and caveats: Significant beta diversity loss was already apparent by age roughly 43, declining roughly linearly. PBMCs were not sorted, which prevented a conclusive comparison of naive versus antigen-experienced cells.

The origin of this receptor is a man older than 75 in good health. Sequencing input: blood. The chain joins TRBV12-3 or TRBV12-4 to TRBJ2-3; no definite D call. This chain's CDR3 is CASSLGWSRSTDTQYF. The DNA of the CDR3 is TGTGCCAGCAGTTTGGGGTGGAGTAGGAGCACAGATACGCAGTATTTT.